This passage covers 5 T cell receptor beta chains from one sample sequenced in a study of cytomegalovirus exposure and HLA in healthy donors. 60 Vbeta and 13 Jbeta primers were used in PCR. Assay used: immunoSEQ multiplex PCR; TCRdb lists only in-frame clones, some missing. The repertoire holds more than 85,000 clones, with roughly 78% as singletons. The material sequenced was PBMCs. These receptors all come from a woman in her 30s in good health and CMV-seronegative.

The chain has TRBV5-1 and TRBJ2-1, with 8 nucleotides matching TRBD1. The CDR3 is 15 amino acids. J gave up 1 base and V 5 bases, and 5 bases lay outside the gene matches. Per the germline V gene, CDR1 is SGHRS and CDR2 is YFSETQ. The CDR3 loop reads CASSERQGSYNEQFF. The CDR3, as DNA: TGCGCCAGCAGTGAAAGACAGGGGTCCTACAATGAGCAGTTCTTC.

CDR3 DNA sequence: TGTGCCAGCAGCCCCGGGACAGCTAAGGAGCAGTACTTC. This encodes CASSPGTAKEQYF. V gene TRBV7-2 combines with J gene TRBJ2-7, with 7 bases matching TRBD1. CDR3 size: 13 residues. J lost 7 bases, V lost 5 bases, and 8 bases had no gene match. Germline lookup yields CDR1 SGHTA and CDR2 FQGNSA.

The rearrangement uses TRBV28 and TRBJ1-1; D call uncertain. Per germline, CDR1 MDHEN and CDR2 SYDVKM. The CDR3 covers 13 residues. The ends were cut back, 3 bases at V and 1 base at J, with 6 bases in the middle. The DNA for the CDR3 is TGTGCCAGCAGTTTTTCCGGGAACACTGAAGCTTTCTTT. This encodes CASSFSGNTEAFF.

The CDR3: CASSEGQATEAFF. The CDR3 coding sequence is TGTGCCAGCAGCGAGGGACAGGCGACTGAAGCTTTCTTT. The chain employs TRBV9 and TRBJ1-1; 8 positions match TRBD1. The trim removed 3 bases at V and 5 bases at J, leaving 3 bases unmatched. The CDR3 covers 13 residues. The V gene's germline CDR1 is SGDLS and CDR2 YYNGEE.

CDR3 DNA: TGTGCCTGGTCGGGACAGGGCTATGGCTACACCTTC. Its translation is CAWSGQGYGYTF. The V call is TRBV30, the J call TRBJ1-2; 9 bases match TRBD1. This CDR3 comprises 12 residues. The V segment lost 5 bases and the J segment 4 bases; nucleotides outside the gene matches: 2. Germline values: CDR1 GTSNPN, CDR2 SVGIG (reference sequence). The full variable domain, with the rest looked up from reference TRBV30 and TRBJ1-2, is SQTIHQWPATLVQPVGSPLSLECTVEGTSNPNLYWYRQAAGRGLQLLFYSVGIGQISSEVPQNLSASRPQDRQFILSSKKLLLSDSGFYLCAWSGQGYGYTFGSGTRLTVV.